This T cell receptor (beta chain) derives from a study of identical twins (TCRdb year 2016). General notes on the study: To test whether fetal clonotypes persist, this study deep-sequenced TCR alpha and beta repertoires from monozygotic twins, from unrelated adults of various ages, and from cord blood. To rule out contamination, the twin experiments were replicated at different times with different library preparation protocols.

On this clonotype itself: Its antigen has not been determined. No base qualities exist here, and no much larger clone lies one base off it.

Libraries were made using 5' RACE. The reads were generated on an Illumina HiSeq 2000. A universal primer binding site was added through template switching, and the final cDNA carried a unique molecular identifier so that TCR cDNA molecules could be counted accurately. Specific primers in the conserved constant-segment region were used to synthesize first-strand cDNA for TCR alpha and beta chains. To control for contamination, each cDNA library was double barcoded with a SMART-Mk sample barcode plus Illumina barcodes. Two successive PCR steps introduced TruSeq adapter sequences along with Illumina sample barcodes. Sequencing of the TCR alpha and beta cDNA libraries was done on the Illumina HiSeq platform using custom primers. From the authors' description of their analysis: MiGEC was used to process raw reads and extract unique molecular identifiers, and MiXCR was used to find CDR3 positions. Recombination models were inferred per individual with the repgenHMM and IGoR tools using an EM algorithm. Shared clonotypes were analyzed with the tcR package in R, and sharing was normalized by the product of cloneset sizes. Out-of-frame nonproductive sequences were analyzed to study raw recombination free of thymic and clonal selection effects. TCRdb reran the public reads through fastp at Q25 and MiXCR, keeping productive beta chains. Each entry is one CDR3 protein sequence, shown with its most common DNA and genes. These V and J calls are TCRdb output, not the study's own analysis. The sample table records around 490,000 distinct CDR3 sequences; 13% to 15% of these occur just once. Of the sample, 0.98% falls within the top ten clones.

Only healthy Caucasian donors were included. Three pairs of female monozygotic twins, all aged 18 to 29 years, were included in the twin cohort. Positive isolation kits from Invitrogen were used to isolate the CD4+ and CD8+ T cell populations. The paper as a whole reports these results and caveats: Zero-insertion analyses could be partly confounded by invariant T cells such as MAIT and iNKT, although diverse VJ usage argued against such confounding for most clonotypes. In beta out-of-frame sequences, excess twin sharing was weaker, because having fewer shared sequences lowered the signal-to-noise ratio. Fewer insertions were carried by abundant cord blood beta clonotypes, a similar but weaker trend appeared in young adult naive repertoires, and no such trend appeared in memory repertoires. Because the same donors could not be followed over many years, conclusions were based on cross-sectional statistical analysis. In monozygotic twins, recombination models systematically underestimated out-of-frame TCR alpha sharing, but the models matched the sharing seen between unrelated individuals. Compared with coincidental sharing between unrelated individuals, out-of-frame TCR alpha sequences shared between twins had an excess of sequences with low generation probability.

The same data also contributed to another study, on yellow fever vaccine responses in identical twins. As the second study states: According to the authors, the vaccine-induced T cell response in identical twins seemed to be partly convergent and partly specific to each individual. The study precisely tracked vaccine-responding T cell clones in identical twins.

The TCR sequence derives from a woman younger than 35 in good health. Sequenced: CD4+ T cells sorted from blood.

The CDR3 region reads CASRTTGFQETQYF. The base sequence is TGTGCCAGCAGAACGACAGGGTTCCAAGAGACCCAGTACTTC. The sequence links TRBV7-8 to TRBJ2-5, and TRBD1 matches 7 of the central bases. The germline V gene gives CDR1 as SGHVS and CDR2 as FQNEAQ. Trimming removed 6 bases from V and 1 base from J; the gene matches leave 5 bases unexplained. The CDR3 numbers 14 residues from cysteine through phenylalanine. Only the CDR3 DNA stays, 42 bases, in frame from base 1.